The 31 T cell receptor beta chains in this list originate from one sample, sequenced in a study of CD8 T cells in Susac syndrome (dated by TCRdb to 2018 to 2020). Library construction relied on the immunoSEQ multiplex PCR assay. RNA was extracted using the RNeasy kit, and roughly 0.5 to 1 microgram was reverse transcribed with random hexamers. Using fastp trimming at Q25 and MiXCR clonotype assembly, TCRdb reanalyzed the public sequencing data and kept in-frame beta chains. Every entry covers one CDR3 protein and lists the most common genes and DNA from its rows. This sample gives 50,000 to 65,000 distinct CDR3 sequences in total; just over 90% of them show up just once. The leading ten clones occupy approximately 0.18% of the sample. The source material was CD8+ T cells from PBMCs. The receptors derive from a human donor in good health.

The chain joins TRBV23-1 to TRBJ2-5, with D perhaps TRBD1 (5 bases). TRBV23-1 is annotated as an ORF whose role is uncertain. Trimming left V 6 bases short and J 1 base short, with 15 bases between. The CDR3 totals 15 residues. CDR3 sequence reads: CASSPQGRTQETQYF. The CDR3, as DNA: TGCGCCAGCAGCCCGCAGGGCAGGACCCAAGAGACCCAGTACTTC.

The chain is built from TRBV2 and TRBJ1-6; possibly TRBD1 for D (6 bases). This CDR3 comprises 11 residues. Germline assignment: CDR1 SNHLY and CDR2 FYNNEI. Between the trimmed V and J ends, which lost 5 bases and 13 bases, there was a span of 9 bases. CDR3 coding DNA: TGTGCCAGCAGTCAGGGGTTGCCCCTCCACTTT. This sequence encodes CASSQGLPLHF.

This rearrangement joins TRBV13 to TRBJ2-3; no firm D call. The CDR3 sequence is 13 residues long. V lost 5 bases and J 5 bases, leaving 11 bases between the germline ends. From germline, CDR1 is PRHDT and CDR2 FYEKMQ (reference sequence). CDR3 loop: CASSALWLDTQYF. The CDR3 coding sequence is TGTGCCAGCAGCGCGCTCTGGCTAGATACGCAGTATTTT.

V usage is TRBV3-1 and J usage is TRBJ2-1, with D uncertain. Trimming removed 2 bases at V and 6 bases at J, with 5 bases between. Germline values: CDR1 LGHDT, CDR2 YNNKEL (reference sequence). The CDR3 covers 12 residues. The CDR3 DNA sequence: TGTGCCAGCAGCCAACTTGTCAATGAGCAGTTCTTC. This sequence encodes CASSQLVNEQFF.

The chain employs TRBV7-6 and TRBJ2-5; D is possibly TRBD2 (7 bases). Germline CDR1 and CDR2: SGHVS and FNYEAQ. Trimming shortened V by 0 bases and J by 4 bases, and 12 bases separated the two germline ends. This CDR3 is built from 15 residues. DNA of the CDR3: TGTGCCAGCAGCTTAGCGCACAGGGAGGGAGAGACCCAGTACTTC. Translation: CASSLAHREGETQYF.

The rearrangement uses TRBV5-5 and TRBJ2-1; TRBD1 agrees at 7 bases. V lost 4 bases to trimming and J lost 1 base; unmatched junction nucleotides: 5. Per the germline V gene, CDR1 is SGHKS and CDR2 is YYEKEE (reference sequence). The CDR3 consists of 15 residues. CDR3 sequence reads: CASSITGQSYNEQFF. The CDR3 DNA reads TGTGCCAGCAGCATAACGGGACAGTCCTACAATGAGCAGTTCTTC.

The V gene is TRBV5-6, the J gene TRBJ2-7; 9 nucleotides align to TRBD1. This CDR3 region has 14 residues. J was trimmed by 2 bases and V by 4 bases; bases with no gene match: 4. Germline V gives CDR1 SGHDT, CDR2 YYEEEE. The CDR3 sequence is CASSTRDRAYEQYF. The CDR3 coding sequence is TGTGCCAGCAGCACCCGGGACAGGGCCTACGAGCAGTACTTC.

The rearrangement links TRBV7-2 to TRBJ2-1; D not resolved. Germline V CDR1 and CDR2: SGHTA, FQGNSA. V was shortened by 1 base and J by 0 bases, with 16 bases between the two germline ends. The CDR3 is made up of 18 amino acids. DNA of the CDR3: TGTGCCAGCAGCTTAGTTCCCCCACCGGATCTCTCCTACAATGAGCAGTTCTTC. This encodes CASSLVPPPDLSYNEQFF.

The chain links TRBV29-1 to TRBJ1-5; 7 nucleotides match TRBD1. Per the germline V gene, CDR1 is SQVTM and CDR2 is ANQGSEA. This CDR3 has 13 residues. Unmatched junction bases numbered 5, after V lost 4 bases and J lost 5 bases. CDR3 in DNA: TGCAGCGTTGCTTCAGGGGGGGATCAGCCCCAGCATTTT. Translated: CSVASGGDQPQHF.

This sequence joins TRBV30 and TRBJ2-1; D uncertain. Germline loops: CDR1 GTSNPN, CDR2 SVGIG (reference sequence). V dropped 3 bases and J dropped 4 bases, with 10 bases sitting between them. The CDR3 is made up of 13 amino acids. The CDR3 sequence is CAWSPDPYNEQFF. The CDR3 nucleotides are TGTGCCTGGAGCCCTGACCCGTACAATGAGCAGTTCTTC.

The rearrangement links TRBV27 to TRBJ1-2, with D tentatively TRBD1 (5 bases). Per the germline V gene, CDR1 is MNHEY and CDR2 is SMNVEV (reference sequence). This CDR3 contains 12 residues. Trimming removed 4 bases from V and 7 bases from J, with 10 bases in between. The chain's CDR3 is CASSSGQVGYTF. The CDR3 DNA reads TGTGCCAGCAGTTCGGGGCAGGTTGGCTACACCTTC.

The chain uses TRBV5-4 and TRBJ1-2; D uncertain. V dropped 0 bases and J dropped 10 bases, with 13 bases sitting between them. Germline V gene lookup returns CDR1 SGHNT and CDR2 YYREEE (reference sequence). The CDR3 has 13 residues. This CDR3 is CASSLGLDQDYTF. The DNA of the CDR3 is TGTGCCAGCAGCTTGGGGTTGGACCAAGACTACACCTTC.

The CDR3 DNA reads TGCAGCGTTGAATTGGGCCTCGGGGAGCTGTTTTTT. This encodes CSVELGLGELFF. This chain joins TRBV29-1 and TRBJ2-2; D unclear. CDR3 size: 12 residues. Germline V lookup: CDR1 SQVTM, CDR2 ANQGSEA. V was cut by 2 bases and J by 7 bases, with 8 bases left in between.

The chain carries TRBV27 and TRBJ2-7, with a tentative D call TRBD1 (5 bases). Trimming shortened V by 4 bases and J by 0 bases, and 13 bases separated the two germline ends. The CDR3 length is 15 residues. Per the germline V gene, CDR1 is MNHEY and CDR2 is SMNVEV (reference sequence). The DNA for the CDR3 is TGTGCCAGCAGTTCCCTCCGACAGACCTCCTACGAGCAGTACTTC. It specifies CASSSLRQTSYEQYF.

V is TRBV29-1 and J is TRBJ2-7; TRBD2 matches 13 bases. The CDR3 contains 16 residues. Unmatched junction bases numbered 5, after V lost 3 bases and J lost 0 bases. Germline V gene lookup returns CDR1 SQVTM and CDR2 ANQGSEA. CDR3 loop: CSVETTSGGSSYEQYF. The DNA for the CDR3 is TGCAGCGTTGAGACGACTAGCGGGGGGAGCTCCTACGAGCAGTACTTC.

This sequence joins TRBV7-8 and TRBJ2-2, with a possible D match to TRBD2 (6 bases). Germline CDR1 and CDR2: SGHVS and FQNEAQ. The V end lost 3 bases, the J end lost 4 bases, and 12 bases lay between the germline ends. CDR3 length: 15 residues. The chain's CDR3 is CASSLRLEGTGELFF. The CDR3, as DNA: TGTGCCAGCAGCTTGAGGTTGGAGGGCACCGGGGAGCTGTTTTTT.

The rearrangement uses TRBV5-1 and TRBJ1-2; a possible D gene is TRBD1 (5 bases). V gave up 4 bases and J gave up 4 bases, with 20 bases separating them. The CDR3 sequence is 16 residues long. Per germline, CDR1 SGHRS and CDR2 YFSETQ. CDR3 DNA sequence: TGCGCCAGCAGCGTTACCGAGACCCAGGGAGGCTATGGCTACACCTTC. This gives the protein CASSVTETQGGYGYTF.

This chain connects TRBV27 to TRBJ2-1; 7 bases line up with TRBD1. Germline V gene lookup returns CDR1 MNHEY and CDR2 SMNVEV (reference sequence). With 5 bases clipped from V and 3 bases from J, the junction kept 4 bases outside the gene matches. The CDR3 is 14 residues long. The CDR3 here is CASSPGTDYNEQFF. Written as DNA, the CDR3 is TGTGCCAGCAGTCCCGGGACAGACTACAATGAGCAGTTCTTC.

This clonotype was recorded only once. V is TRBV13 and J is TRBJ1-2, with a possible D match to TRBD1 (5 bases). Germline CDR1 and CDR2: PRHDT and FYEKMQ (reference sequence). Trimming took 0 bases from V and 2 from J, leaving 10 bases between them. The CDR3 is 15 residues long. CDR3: CASSLGRGGNYGYTF. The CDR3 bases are TGTGCCAGCAGCTTAGGCCGTGGGGGAAACTATGGCTACACCTTC.

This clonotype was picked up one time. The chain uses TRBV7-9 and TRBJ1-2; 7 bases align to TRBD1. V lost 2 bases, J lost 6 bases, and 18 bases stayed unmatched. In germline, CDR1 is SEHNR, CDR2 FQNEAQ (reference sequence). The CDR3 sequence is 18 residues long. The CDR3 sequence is CASSLTGTASPSTDGYTF. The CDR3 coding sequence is TGTGCCAGCAGCTTAACTGGGACAGCCAGTCCCTCTACGGATGGCTACACCTTC.

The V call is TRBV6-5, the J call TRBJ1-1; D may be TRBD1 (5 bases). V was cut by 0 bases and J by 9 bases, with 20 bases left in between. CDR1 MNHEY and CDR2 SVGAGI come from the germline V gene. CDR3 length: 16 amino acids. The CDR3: CASSYSTEGRALQAFF. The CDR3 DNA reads TGTGCCAGCAGTTACTCGACCGAGGGCAGGGCCCTTCAAGCTTTCTTT.

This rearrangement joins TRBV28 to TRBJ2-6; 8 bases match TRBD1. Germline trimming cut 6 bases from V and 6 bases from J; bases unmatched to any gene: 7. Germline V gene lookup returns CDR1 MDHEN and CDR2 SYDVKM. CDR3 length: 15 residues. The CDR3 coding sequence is TGTGCCAGCAGGCCAGGGGGCGCGGAGGCCAACGTCCTGACTTTC. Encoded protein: CASRPGGAEANVLTF.

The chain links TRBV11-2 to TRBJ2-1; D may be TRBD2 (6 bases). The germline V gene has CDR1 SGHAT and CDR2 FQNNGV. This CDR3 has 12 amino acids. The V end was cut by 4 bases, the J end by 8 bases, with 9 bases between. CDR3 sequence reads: CASSSREDEQFF. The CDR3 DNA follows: TGTGCCAGCAGCTCTAGGGAGGATGAGCAGTTCTTC.

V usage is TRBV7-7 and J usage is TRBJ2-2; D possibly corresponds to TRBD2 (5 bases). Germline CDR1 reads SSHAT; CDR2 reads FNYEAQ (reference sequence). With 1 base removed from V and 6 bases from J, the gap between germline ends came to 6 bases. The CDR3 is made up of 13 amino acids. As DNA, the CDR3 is TGTGCCAGCAGCTTAGGAGGGTCCGGGGAGCTGTTTTTT. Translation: CASSLGGSGELFF.

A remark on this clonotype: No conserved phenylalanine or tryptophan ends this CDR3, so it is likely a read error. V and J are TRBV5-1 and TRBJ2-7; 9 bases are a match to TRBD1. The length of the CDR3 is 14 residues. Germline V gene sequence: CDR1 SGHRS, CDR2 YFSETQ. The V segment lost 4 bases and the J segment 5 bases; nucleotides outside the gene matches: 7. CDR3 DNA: TGCGCCAGCAGCCTGGGACAGGGCTTCGACGAGCAGTACCTC. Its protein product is CASSLGQGFDEQYL.

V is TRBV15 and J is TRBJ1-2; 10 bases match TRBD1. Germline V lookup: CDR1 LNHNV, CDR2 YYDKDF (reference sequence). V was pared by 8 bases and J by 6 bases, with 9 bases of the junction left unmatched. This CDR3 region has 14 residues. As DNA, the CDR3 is TGTGCCACCTATGACAGGGGGCCGCAAAATGGCTACACCTTC. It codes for CATYDRGPQNGYTF. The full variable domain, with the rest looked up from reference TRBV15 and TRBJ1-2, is DAMVIQNPRYQVTQFGKPVTLSCSQTLNHNVMYWYQQKSSQAPKLLFHYYDKDFNNEADTPDNFQSRRPNTSFCFLDIRSPGLGDTAMYLCATYDRGPQNGYTFGSGTRLTVV.

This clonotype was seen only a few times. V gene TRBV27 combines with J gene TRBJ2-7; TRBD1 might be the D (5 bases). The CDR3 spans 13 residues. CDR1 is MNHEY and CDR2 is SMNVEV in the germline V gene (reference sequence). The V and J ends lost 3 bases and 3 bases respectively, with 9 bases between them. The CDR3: CASSFPDSYEQYF. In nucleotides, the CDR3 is TGTGCCAGCAGTTTCCCCGACAGCTACGAGCAGTACTTC.

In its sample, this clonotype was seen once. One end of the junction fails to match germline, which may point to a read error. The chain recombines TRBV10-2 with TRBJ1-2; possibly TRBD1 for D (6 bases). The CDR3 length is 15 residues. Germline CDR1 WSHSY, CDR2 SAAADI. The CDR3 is CASSEPLSGDYSYTF. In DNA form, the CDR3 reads TGCGCCAGCAGTGAGCCACTATCAGGGGACTATAGCTACACCTTC.

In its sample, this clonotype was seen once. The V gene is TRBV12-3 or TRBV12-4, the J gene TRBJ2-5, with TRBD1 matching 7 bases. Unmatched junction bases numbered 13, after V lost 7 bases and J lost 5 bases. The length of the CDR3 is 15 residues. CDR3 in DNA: TGTGCCAGCACCTTTCGACAGGGTTGGGGGGAGACCCAGTACTTC. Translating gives CASTFRQGWGETQYF.

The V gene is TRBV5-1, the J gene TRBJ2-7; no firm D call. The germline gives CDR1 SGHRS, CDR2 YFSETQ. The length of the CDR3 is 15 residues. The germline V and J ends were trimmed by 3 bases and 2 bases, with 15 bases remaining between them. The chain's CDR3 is CASSSDTLYTYEQYF. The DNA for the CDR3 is TGCGCCAGCAGCTCGGATACACTTTACACCTACGAGCAGTACTTC.

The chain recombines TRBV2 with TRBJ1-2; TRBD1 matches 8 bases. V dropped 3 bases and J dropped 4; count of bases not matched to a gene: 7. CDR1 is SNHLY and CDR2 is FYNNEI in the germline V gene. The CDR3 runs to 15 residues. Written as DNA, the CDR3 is TGTGCCAGCAGTGATTGGACAGGGCGCATCTATGGCTACACCTTC. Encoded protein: CASSDWTGRIYGYTF.